Listed below are T cell receptor beta chains from one sample, sequenced in a study of blood T cell repertoires in COVID-19. The method was immunoSEQ multiplex PCR; TCRdb's version includes in-frame clones alone and lacks a portion of them. Of some 200,000 clones detected, about 92% appear once; the ten largest clones hold around 1.2%. The sequencing sample was made of peripheral blood. These receptors originate from a man aged 25-45 years with acute or convalescent COVID-19. Both conserved end residues are part of each CDR3. A D gene is named only where the DNA matches it firmly. Clone size is not always given. Where it is, it says once, few, many or a class for expanded clones.

j_call cdr3_length d_call v_call clone_size cdr3_aa cdr3_nt
TRBJ2-2 15 TRBD1 TRBV2 - CASSGQGAHTGELFF TGTGCCAGCAGTGGACAGGGGGCGCACACCGGGGAGCTGTTTTTT
TRBJ1-1 13 - TRBV5-8 - CASRTQGYTEAFF TGTGCCAGCAGGACACAGGGCTACACTGAAGCTTTCTTT
TRBJ2-7 14 TRBD1 TRBV19 - CASSMRQGNYEQYF TGTGCCAGTAGTATGAGACAGGGGAACTACGAGCAGTACTTC
TRBJ2-4 15 TRBD2 TRBV5-6 - CASSFRTSDVNIQYF TGTGCCAGCAGCTTCCGGACTAGTGACGTAAACATTCAGTACTTC
TRBJ2-7 14 - TRBV28 - CASSLAGAAREQYF TGTGCCAGCAGTTTGGCAGGGGCGGCGAGGGAGCAGTACTTC
TRBJ2-2 13 - TRBV5-1 - CATSPRTAGELFF TGCGCCACCTCACCAAGGACAGCCGGGGAGCTGTTTTTT
TRBJ2-1 13 - TRBV5-1 - CASRPNTGNEQFF TGCGCCAGCAGACCAAATACAGGGAATGAGCAGTTCTTC
TRBJ2-7 13 - TRBV12-3/TRBV12-4 - CASSLGGPDEQYF TGTGCCAGCAGTTTAGGAGGGCCCGACGAGCAGTACTTC
TRBJ2-1 16 - TRBV5-6 - CASSLELGLSYNEQFF TGTGCCAGCAGCTTGGAATTAGGACTATCCTACAATGAGCAGTTCTTC
TRBJ2-7 15 TRBD2 TRBV28 - CASSLLAGYSYEQYF TGTGCCAGCAGTTTACTAGCGGGATACTCCTACGAGCAGTACTTC
TRBJ2-1 16 TRBD2 TRBV27 - CASSPMGAGGYNEQFF TGTGCCAGCAGCCCAATGGGAGCGGGGGGTTACAATGAGCAGTTCTTC
TRBJ2-5 16 - TRBV9 - CASSPAGQPVQETQYF TGTGCCAGCAGCCCGGCGGGCCAGCCAGTACAAGAGACCCAGTACTTC
TRBJ2-3 14 TRBD2 TRBV6-5 - CASSHASGKSTQYF TGTGCCAGCAGTCACGCTAGCGGGAAGAGCACGCAGTATTTT
TRBJ2-5 14 - TRBV5-1 - CASQRDNLQETQYF TGCGCCAGCCAACGGGACAATCTTCAAGAGACCCAGTACTTC
TRBJ1-4 14 - TRBV27 - CASSVSATNEKLFF TGTGCCAGCTCCGTCAGTGCTACTAATGAAAAACTGTTTTTT
TRBJ1-2 17 - TRBV10-3 - CAISGASADSTNYGYTF TGTGCCATCAGTGGGGCTTCGGCCGACAGCACTAACTATGGCTACACCTTC
TRBJ1-2 12 - TRBV20-1 - CSASPHRAGYTF TGCAGTGCTAGTCCACACAGGGCTGGCTACACCTTC
TRBJ1-2 13 - TRBV28 - CASSFRIQGGYTF TGTGCCAGCAGTTTCCGGATCCAGGGGGGCTACACCTTC
TRBJ2-1 14 - TRBV6-5 - CASSYGPSRGEQFF TGTGCCAGCAGTTACGGCCCTAGCCGGGGTGAGCAGTTCTTC
TRBJ2-1 16 TRBD2 TRBV5-1 - CASSLAPGGPYNEQFF TGCGCCAGCAGCTTGGCCCCGGGGGGGCCTTACAATGAGCAGTTCTTC
TRBJ2-2 15 TRBD1 TRBV5-4 - CASSLPGQGHGELFF TGTGCCAGCAGCTTACCGGGACAGGGACACGGGGAGCTGTTTTTT
TRBJ2-1 19 TRBD2 TRBV24-1 once CATSDLPDLAGSSYNEQFF TGTGCCACCAGTGATTTGCCCGACCTAGCGGGGAGCTCCTACAATGAGCAGTTCTTC
TRBJ1-5 15 TRBD1 TRBV5-5 - CASSLVAGGVQPQHF TGTGCCAGCAGCTTGGTTGCAGGGGGCGTCCAGCCCCAGCATTTT
TRBJ2-7 14 TRBD2 TRBV18 - CASSQGTSGQEQYF TGTGCCAGCTCACAGGGGACTAGCGGGCAAGAGCAGTACTTC
TRBJ2-4 18 - TRBV4-1 - CASSQGPQSGLAKNIQYF TGCGCCAGCAGCCAAGGGCCTCAAAGCGGTCTAGCCAAAAACATTCAGTACTTC
TRBJ2-2 17 - TRBV10-1 - CASSESSVAGVTGELFF TGCGCCAGCAGTGAGTCTTCGGTGGCAGGGGTGACCGGGGAGCTGTTTTTT
TRBJ1-5 13 - TRBV5-6 - CASSGRGGQPQHF TGTGCCAGCAGCGGGCGGGGAGGTCAGCCCCAGCATTTT